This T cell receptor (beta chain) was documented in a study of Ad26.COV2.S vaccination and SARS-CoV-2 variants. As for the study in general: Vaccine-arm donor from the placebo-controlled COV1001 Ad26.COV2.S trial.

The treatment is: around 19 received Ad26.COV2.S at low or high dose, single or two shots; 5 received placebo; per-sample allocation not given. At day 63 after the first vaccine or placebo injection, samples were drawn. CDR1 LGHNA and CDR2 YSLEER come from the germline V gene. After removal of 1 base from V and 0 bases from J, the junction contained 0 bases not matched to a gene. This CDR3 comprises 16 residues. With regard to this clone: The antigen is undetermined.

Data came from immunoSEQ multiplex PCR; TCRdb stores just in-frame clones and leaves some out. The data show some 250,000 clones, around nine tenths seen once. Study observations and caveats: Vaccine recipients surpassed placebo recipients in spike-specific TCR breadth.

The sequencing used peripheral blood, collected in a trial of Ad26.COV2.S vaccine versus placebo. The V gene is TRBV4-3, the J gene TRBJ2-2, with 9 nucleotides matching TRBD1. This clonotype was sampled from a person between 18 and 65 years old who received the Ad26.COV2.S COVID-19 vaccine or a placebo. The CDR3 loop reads CASSQGQGANTGELFF. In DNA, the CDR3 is TGCGCCAGCAGCCAAGGACAGGGGGCGAACACCGGGGAGCTGTTTTTT.